This entry features one T cell receptor (beta chain) sequence. Some clones are missing from TCRdb's copy, which holds only in-frame ones; the method was immunoSEQ multiplex PCR. The sample holds fewer than 200,000 clones; around 93% are singletons and the top ten take about 4%. The data originate from a study of control samples from healthy donors and cancer patients. Per the germline V gene, CDR1 is SGHRS and CDR2 is YFSETQ. J lost 0 bases, V lost 4 bases, and 0 bases had no gene match. The CDR3 is 13 amino acids. Source material: blood. This clonotype was sampled from a woman aged 60-75 years in good health. V usage is TRBV5-1 and J usage is TRBJ1-2; 7 positions match TRBD1. Written as DNA, the CDR3 is TGCGCCAGCAGCCAGGGGGCTAACTATGGCTACACCTTC. Its translation is CASSQGANYGYTF.